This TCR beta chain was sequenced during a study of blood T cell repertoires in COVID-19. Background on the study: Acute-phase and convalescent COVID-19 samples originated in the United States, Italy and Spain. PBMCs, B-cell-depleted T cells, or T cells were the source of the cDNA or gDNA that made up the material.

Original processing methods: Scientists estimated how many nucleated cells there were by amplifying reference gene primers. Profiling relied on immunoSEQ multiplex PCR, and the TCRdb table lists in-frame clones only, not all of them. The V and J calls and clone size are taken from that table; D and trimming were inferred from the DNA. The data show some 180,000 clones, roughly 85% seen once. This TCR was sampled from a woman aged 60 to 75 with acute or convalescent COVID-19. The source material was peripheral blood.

Written as DNA, the CDR3 is TGTGCCAGCAGCCCAAACAGGGGCTCTGGAAACACCATATATTTT. Amino acids: CASSPNRGSGNTIYF. The genes are TRBV6-6 and TRBJ1-3; 7 positions agree with TRBD1. V gave up 6 bases and J gave up 0 bases; unmatched junction bases: 5. The CDR3 runs 15 residues. Germline values: CDR1 MNHNY, CDR2 SVGAGI (reference sequence).